The text below deals with one TCR beta chain. This CDR3 has 12 residues. V gave up 7 bases and J gave up 2 bases, with 9 bases separating them. Germline V lookup: CDR1 SNHLY, CDR2 FYNNEI. This sample stems from a study of blood T cell repertoires in COVID-19. Looking at the study overall: The samples span acute and convalescent COVID-19 from the United States, Italy and Spain. Sources were T cells, B-cell-depleted T cells, or PBMCs; the material itself was cDNA or gDNA.

As originally analysed: Cell counts per sample came from amplifying reference gene primers. Sequenced by immunoSEQ multiplex PCR; TCRdb stores in-frame clones only, minus some. D and trimming were read from the DNA, whereas the V and J calls and clone size are those reported in that table. This table holds about 260,000 clones, 83% found once. This sequence joins TRBV2 and TRBJ2-7; maybe TRBD1 (6 bases). The sequence derives from a man in his sixties who had recovered from COVID-19. The sample taken for sequencing was peripheral blood. Here the CDR3 DNA reads TGTGCCAGCAAAGAGGGGGCCTACGAGCAGTACTTC. It encodes CASKEGAYEQYF.